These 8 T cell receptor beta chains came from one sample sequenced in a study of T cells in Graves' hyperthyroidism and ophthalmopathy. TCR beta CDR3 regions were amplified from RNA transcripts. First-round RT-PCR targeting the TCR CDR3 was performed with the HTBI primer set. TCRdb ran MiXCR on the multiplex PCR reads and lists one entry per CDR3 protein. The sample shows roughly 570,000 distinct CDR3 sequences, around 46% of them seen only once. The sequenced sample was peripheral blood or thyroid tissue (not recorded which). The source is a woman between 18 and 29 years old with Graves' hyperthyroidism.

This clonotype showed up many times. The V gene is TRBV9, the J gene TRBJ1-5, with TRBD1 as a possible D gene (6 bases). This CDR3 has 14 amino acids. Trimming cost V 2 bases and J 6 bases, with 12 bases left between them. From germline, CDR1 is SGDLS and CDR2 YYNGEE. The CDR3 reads CASSVSGAVQPQHF. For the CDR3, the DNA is TGTGCCAGCAGCGTTTCGGGGGCGGTTCAGCCCCAGCATTTT.

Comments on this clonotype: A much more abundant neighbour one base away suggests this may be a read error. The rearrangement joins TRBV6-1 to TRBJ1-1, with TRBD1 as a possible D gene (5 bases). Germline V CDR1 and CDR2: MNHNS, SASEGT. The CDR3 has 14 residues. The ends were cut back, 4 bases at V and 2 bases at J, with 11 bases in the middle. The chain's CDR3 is CASSAQTENTEAFF. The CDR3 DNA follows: TGTGCCAGCAGTGCCCAGACAGAAAACACTGAAGCTTTCTTT.

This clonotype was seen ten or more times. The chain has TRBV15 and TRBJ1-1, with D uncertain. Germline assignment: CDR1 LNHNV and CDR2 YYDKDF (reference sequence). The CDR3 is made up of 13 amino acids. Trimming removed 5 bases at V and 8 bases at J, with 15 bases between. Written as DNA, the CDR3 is TGTGCCACCAGCCCAGTCCGGGCCTACGAAGCTTTCTTT. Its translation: CATSPVRAYEAFF.

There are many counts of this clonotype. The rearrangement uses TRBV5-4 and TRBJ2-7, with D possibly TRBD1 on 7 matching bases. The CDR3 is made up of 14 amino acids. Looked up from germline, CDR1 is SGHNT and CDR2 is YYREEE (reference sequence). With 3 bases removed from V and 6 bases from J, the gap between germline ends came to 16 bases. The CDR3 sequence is CASSYGTAGPEQYF. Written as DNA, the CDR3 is TGTGCCAGCAGCTACGGGACAGCGGGCCCCGAGCAGTACTTC.

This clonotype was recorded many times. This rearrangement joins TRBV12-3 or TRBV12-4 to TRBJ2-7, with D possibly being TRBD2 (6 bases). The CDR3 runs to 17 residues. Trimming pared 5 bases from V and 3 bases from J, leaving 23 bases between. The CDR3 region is CASSPGPGTSQYYEQYF. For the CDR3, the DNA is TGTGCCAGCAGTCCCGGCCCCGGGACTTCACAATACTACGAGCAGTACTTC.

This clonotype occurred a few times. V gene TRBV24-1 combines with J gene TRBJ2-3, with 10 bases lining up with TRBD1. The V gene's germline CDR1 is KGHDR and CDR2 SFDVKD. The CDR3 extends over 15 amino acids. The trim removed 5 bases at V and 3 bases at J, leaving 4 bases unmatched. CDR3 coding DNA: TGTGCCACCAGTGGTCTGGACAGGGGGACAGATACGCAGTATTTT. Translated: CATSGLDRGTDTQYF.

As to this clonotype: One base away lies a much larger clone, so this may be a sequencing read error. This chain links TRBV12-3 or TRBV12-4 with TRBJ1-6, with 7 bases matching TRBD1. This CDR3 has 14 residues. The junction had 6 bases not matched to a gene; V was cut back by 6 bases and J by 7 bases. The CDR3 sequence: CASSQGTANSPLHF. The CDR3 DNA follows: TGTGCCAGCAGCCAGGGGACAGCGAATTCACCCCTCCACTTT.

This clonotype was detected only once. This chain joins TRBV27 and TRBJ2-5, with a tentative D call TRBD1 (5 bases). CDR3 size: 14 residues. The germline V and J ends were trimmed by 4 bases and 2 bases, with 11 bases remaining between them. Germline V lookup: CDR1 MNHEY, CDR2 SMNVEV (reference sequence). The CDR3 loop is CASSYLDKQETQYF. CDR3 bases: TGTGCCAGCAGTTACCTGGACAAGCAAGAGACCCAGTACTTC.